A single sample is the source of the 11 T cell receptor beta chains below, sequenced in a study of T cell clonotyping in hematopoietic cell transplantation. Assay: immunoSEQ multiplex PCR; the TCRdb copy retains only in-frame clones and omits some. The table shows about 76,000 clones, with almost 97% occurring only once. As to time point: recipient sample about 28 days before transplant, after cytoreduction. The specimen was peripheral blood mononuclear cells, collected before stem cell transplant. The receptor source for this set is a woman aged 45-59 years with acute myeloid leukemia. Some clones in this sample may be carry-over from other donors' samples.

The J gene is TRBJ1-2, the V gene TRBV30, with unresolved D. V lost 2 bases and J lost 2, with 6 bases in between. Germline assignment: CDR1 GTSNPN and CDR2 SVGIG (reference sequence). This CDR3 contains 12 residues. CDR3 in DNA: TGTGCCTGGAGTCCAGGAAACTATGGCTACACCTTC. Translating it yields CAWSPGNYGYTF.

This chain joins TRBV27 and TRBJ2-2; D might be TRBD1 (6 bases). In germline, CDR1 is MNHEY, CDR2 SMNVEV (reference sequence). The CDR3 contains 13 residues. Trimming pared 2 bases from V and 7 bases from J, leaving 8 bases between. CDR3 nucleotides: TGTGCCAGCAGTTTAAAGGACAGCGGGGAGCTGTTTTTT. Protein: CASSLKDSGELFF.

As for this clone: The same CDR3 also results from other DNA sequences found in this sample. This chain joins TRBV28 and TRBJ2-2; D is ambiguous. Germline CDR1 reads MDHEN; CDR2 reads SYDVKM. The V end lost 6 bases, the J end lost 8 bases, and 10 bases lay between the germline ends. The CDR3 contains 12 residues. CDR3 bases: TGTGCCAGCAGCCCCGGAATTGGGGAGCTGTTTTTT. It translates to CASSPGIGELFF.

The J gene is TRBJ1-1, the V gene TRBV6-1, with unresolved D. The CDR3 extends over 11 amino acids. V shed 7 bases and J shed 8 bases, with 11 bases lying between them. Germline CDR1 and CDR2: MNHNS and SASEGT. The CDR3 loop reads CASNRRQEAFF. The CDR3 DNA sequence: TGTGCCAGCAATCGAAGGCAAGAAGCTTTCTTT.

The chain couples TRBV28 to TRBJ1-3; 8 nucleotides agree with TRBD1. This CDR3 region has 18 residues. The V gene end was trimmed by 6 bases and the J gene end by 3 bases; junction bases not matched to a gene: 16. In germline, CDR1 is MDHEN, CDR2 SYDVKM. CDR3 in DNA: TGTGCCAGCAGCGACCCCAGGGGGCGCAGTATGGGTGGAAACACCATATATTTT. Its translation is CASSDPRGRSMGGNTIYF. Based on the CDR3 plus reference TRBV28 and TRBJ1-3, the full variable domain is DVKVTQSSRYLVKRTGEKVFLECVQDMDHENMFWYRQDPGLGLRLIYFSYDVKMKEKGDIPEGYSVSREKKERFSLILESASTNQTSMYLCASSDPRGRSMGGNTIYFGEGSWLTVV.

This clone was found once. The rearrangement links TRBV6-6 to TRBJ1-3, with no clear D. Per the germline V gene, CDR1 is MNHNY and CDR2 is SVGAGI (reference sequence). CDR3 length: 15 residues. Trimming shortened V by 7 bases and J by 1 base, and 14 bases separated the two germline ends. CDR3 DNA: TGTGCCAGCACCGGGAAACAGAATTCTGGAAACACCATATATTTT. Its translation: CASTGKQNSGNTIYF.

This clone was found once. V usage is TRBV7-6 and J usage is TRBJ2-3, with a tentative D call TRBD2 (6 bases). CDR1 SGHVS and CDR2 FNYEAQ come from the germline V gene. V was cut by 1 base and J by 3 bases, with 20 bases left in between. This CDR3 has 18 amino acids. The CDR3 protein is CASSLGYTVRGKTDTQYF. CDR3 nucleotide sequence: TGTGCCAGCAGCTTAGGATATACAGTACGGGGGAAGACAGATACGCAGTATTTT.

In this sample, this clone turned up a few times. This chain uses TRBV19 with TRBJ2-2, with TRBD2 matching 14 bases. CDR3 length: 15 amino acids. Germline loops: CDR1 LNHDA, CDR2 SQIVND (reference sequence). V lost 4 bases, J lost 6 bases, and 1 base stayed unmatched. CDR3 coding DNA: TGTGCCAGTAGTAAGGGACTAGCGGGGGCCGGGGAGCTGTTTTTT. This sequence encodes CASSKGLAGAGELFF. The variable domain in full, with the rest retrieved from reference TRBV19 and TRBJ2-2, is DGGITQSPKYLFRKEGQNVTLSCEQNLNHDAMYWYRQDPGQGLRLIYYSQIVNDFQKGDIAEGYSVSREKKESFPLTVTSAQKNPTAFYLCASSKGLAGAGELFFGEGSRLTVL.

The chain has TRBV5-6 and TRBJ1-2; D gene unclear. The V gene's germline CDR1 is SGHDT and CDR2 YYEEEE. The CDR3 sequence is 15 residues long. Trimming cost V 5 bases and J 3 bases, with 17 bases left between them. As DNA, the CDR3 is TGTGCCAGCAGACAAAATGCGGCCTACCACTATGGCTACACCTTC. This encodes CASRQNAAYHYGYTF.

The CDR3 bases are TGTGCCAGCAGGTTAACGGGTCCACCTCCAGATACGCAGTATTTT. Its translation: CASRLTGPPPDTQYF. The chain employs TRBV28 and TRBJ2-3; no firm D call. This CDR3 is 15 amino acids long. The V end lost 6 bases, the J end lost 4 bases, and 17 bases lay between the germline ends. Per germline, CDR1 MDHEN and CDR2 SYDVKM.

This chain joins TRBV25-1 and TRBJ1-1, with 7 bases fitting TRBD1. CDR3 length: 12 residues. CDR1 is MGHDK, CDR2 SYGVNS, per germline. J was trimmed by 7 bases and V by 1 base; bases with no gene match: 0. The CDR3 region is CASSEWTGEAFF. The CDR3 DNA reads TGTGCCAGCAGTGAATGGACAGGTGAAGCTTTCTTT.